The clone carrying this T cell receptor (beta chain) has more than one count but fewer than ten. No antigen is known for it. There are 15 residues in the CDR3. CDR1 and CDR2 (germline): MGHRA, YSYEKL. Trimming took off 1 base at V and 0 bases at J, with 4 bases between the two ends. Each CDR3 protein is one row after TCRdb ran MiXCR on the 5' RACE reads. The table includes some 630,000 distinct CDR3 sequences, under 8.5% detected once. The record originates from a study of identical twins. Study-wide results and caveats: Twin-shared out-of-frame alpha sequences were enriched for low generation probability.

Separately, the same data were catalogued under a study of yellow fever vaccine responses in identical twins.

The sequence was collected from a young woman in good health. The rearrangement uses TRBV4-1 and TRBJ2-6; D not certain. The sample comprised PBMCs. As DNA, the CDR3 is TGCGCCAGCAGCCAAGGGGCCTCTGGGGCCAACGTCCTGACTTTC. It translates to CASSQGASGANVLTF.